This T cell receptor beta chain emerged from a study of blood T cells in healthy people across ages. For the study at large: About one barcoded beta molecule per two T cells was the capture yield of template switching. Points from the study as a whole: Diversity of TCR beta per million T cells declined in a roughly linear way with age.

A second PCR, run for roughly 7 to 11 cycles, used a sample-barcoded 5' primer plus a J-beta primer mix. The authors tagged each cDNA molecule using a template-switch adaptor with 12 random nucleotides. From the 5' RACE reads, TCRdb called clonotypes with MiXCR, one entry per CDR3 protein. The table records more than 800,000 distinct CDR3 sequences, roughly 45% of them present only once. Turning to this clonotype: Its target is not known.

V was trimmed by 0 bases and J by 2 bases, leaving 13 bases between them. Germline V lookup: CDR1 LGHDT, CDR2 YNNKEL (reference sequence). The CDR3 consists of 16 residues. Whenever a sample was processed, at least 7 million PBMCs were isolated. The chain joins TRBV3-1 to TRBJ1-2; no clear D gene. The receptor comes from an older woman in good health. The sequencing input was blood. CDR3 loop: CASSQDPGRLNYGYTF. The CDR3 region has the DNA TGTGCCAGCAGCCAAGATCCCGGCAGACTCAACTATGGCTACACCTTC.